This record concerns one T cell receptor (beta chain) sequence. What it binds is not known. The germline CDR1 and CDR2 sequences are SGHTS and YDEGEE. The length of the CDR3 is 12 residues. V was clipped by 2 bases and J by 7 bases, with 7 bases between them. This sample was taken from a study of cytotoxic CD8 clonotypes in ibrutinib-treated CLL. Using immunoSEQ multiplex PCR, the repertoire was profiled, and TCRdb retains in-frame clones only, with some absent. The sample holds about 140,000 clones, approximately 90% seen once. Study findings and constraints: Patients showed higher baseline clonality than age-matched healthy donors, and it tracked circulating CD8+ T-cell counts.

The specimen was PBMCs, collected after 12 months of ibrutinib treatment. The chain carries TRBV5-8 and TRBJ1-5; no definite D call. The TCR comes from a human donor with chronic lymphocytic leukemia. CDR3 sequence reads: CASSFLSQPQHF. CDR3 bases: TGTGCCAGCAGCTTTCTTTCCCAGCCCCAGCATTTT.